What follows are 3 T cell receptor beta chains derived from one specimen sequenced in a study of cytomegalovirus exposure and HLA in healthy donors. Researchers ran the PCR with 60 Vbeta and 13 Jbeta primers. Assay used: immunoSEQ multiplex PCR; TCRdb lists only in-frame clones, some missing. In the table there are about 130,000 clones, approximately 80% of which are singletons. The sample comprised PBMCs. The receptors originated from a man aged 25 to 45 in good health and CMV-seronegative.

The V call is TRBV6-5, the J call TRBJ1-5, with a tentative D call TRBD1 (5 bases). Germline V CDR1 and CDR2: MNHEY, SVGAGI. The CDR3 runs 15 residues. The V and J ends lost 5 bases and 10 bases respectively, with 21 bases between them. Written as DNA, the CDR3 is TGTGCCAGCAGTCTCTCTCAGGGTAAGACCAGCCCCCAGCATTTT. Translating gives CASSLSQGKTSPQHF.

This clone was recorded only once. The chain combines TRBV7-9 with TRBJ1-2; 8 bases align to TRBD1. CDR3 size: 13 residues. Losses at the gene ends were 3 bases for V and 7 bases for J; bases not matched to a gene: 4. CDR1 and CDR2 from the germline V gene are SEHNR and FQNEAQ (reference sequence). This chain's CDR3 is CASSFGTGCGYTF. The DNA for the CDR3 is TGTGCCAGCAGCTTCGGGACAGGATGTGGCTACACCTTC.

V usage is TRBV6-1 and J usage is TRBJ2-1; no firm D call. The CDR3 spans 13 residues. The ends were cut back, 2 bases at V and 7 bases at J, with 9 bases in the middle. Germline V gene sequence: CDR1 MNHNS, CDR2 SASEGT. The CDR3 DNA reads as TGTGCCAGCAGTGAAAGAGGTAGGAATGAGCAGTTCTTC. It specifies CASSERGRNEQFF.